This TCR beta chain was observed in a study of Tregs in tolerant kidney transplant recipients. General study results and limits: For some patients, primers changed over time, blocking nucleotide-level comparison.

TCRdb keeps only in-frame clones here, not all; method: immunoSEQ multiplex PCR. The table includes about 73,000 clones, roughly 98% detected once. On this clone: No antigen is known for it.

This CDR3 comprises 14 residues. Germline CDR1 reads MNHNY; CDR2 reads SVGAGI (reference sequence). After removal of 6 bases from V and 5 bases from J, the junction contained 6 bases not matched to a gene. Thawed PBMCs were FACS-sorted into unstimulated CD4+CD25+CD127- regulatory T cells, CD4+CD25- non-regulatory cells, CD4 and CD8 cells. Source: CD4+ T cells from blood, taken before the transplant. V is TRBV6-6 and J is TRBJ2-3; 9 bases fit TRBD1. This sequence originates from a human donor who received a combined kidney and bone marrow transplant. CDR3 protein: CASRRTGVEDTQYF. CDR3 DNA: TGTGCCAGCAGGAGGACAGGGGTGGAAGATACGCAGTATTTT.